These T cell receptor beta chains were read from a single sample in a study of PD-L1 blockade in urothelial cancer. TCRdb keeps only in-frame clones here, not all; method: immunoSEQ multiplex PCR. The sample gives about 41,000 clones, roughly 84% of which show up once; roughly 2.5% is in the top ten. The sequencing used PBMCs, collected around atezolizumab (anti-PD-L1) treatment. Receptors were obtained from a man between 65 and 80 years old with urothelial cancer. Each CDR3 is given with its conserved first and last residue. Fields, in order: V gene, J gene, D gene, clone size, CDR3 protein, CDR3 DNA. The D gene is left open where the match is weak. Clone size is shown for a subset of rows, as once, few, many or a class of expanded clone.

TRBV9	TRBJ1-4	-	-	CASSPDGQGEKLFF	TGTGCCAGCAGCCCCGATGGTCAGGGTGAAAAACTGTTTTTT
TRBV18	TRBJ2-5	TRBD1	-	CASSPRTGGREETQYF	TGTGCCAGCTCACCAAGGACAGGGGGTAGGGAAGAGACCCAGTACTTC
TRBV25-1	TRBJ2-1	TRBD2	-	CASSADLAGRHNEQFF	TGTGCCAGCAGTGCGGACCTAGCGGGGAGACACAATGAGCAGTTCTTC
TRBV11-2	TRBJ2-2	-	-	CASSARLQAGELFF	TGTGCCAGCAGCGCACGGTTGCAAGCCGGGGAGCTGTTTTTT
TRBV4-1	TRBJ2-3	TRBD2	-	CASSQGPLAGGTTDTQYF	TGCGCCAGCAGCCAAGGCCCCTTGGCGGGAGGGACCACAGATACGCAGTATTTT
TRBV23-1	TRBJ2-3	-	-	CASSQSTGDTDTQYF	TGCGCCAGCAGTCAATCTACCGGAGACACAGATACGCAGTATTTT
TRBV9	TRBJ2-5	-	-	CASGGASQETQYF	TGTGCCAGCGGTGGGGCTTCCCAAGAGACCCAGTACTTC
TRBV19	TRBJ2-2	-	-	CASSIHRDGSGELFF	TGTGCCAGTAGTATCCACAGGGATGGTAGCGGGGAGCTGTTTTTT
TRBV5-1	TRBJ2-3	-	-	CASAMGGQDTQYF	TGCGCCAGCGCTATGGGGGGGCAAGATACGCAGTATTTT
TRBV4-2	TRBJ2-7	-	-	CASSQNRGSEQYF	TGTGCCAGCAGCCAAAATAGGGGTAGCGAGCAGTACTTC
TRBV9	TRBJ2-7	TRBD1	-	CASSPRQGTYEQYF	TGTGCCAGCAGCCCTCGACAGGGGACTTACGAGCAGTACTTC
TRBV27	TRBJ2-2	-	-	CASGRLTEENTGELFF	TGTGCCAGCGGTAGGTTGACTGAAGAAAACACCGGGGAGCTGTTTTTT
TRBV7-8	TRBJ1-2	TRBD1	few	CASSLDRRGGYTF	TGTGCCAGCAGCTTGGACAGGCGGGGTGGCTACACCTTC
TRBV7-9	TRBJ2-5	TRBD1	-	CASSLQDRGHQETQYF	TGTGCCAGCAGCTTACAGGACAGGGGGCACCAAGAGACCCAGTACTTC
TRBV30	TRBJ2-7	-	-	CAWTRGNTYEQYF	TGTGCCTGGACCCGGGGGAACACCTACGAGCAGTACTTC
TRBV27	TRBJ2-7	TRBD2	-	CASSLSSSGVYEQYF	TGTGCCAGCAGTTTATCTTCTAGCGGGGTGTACGAGCAGTACTTC
TRBV6-5	TRBJ2-3	TRBD2	-	CASSQTSGMDTQYF	TGTGCCAGCAGTCAGACTAGCGGGATGGATACGCAGTATTTT
TRBV4-2	TRBJ1-5	TRBD1	-	CASSHTGTGDQPQHF	TGTGCCAGCAGCCATACCGGGACAGGGGATCAGCCCCAGCATTTT
TRBV30	TRBJ2-5	TRBD2	-	CACRLAGEETQYF	TGTGCCTGCCGACTAGCGGGAGAGGAGACCCAGTACTTC
TRBV19	TRBJ2-7	-	-	CASSFRPNQYEQYF	TGTGCCAGTAGTTTCCGTCCTAACCAATACGAGCAGTACTTC
TRBV19	TRBJ2-1	TRBD2	-	CASRREGSYNEQFF	TGTGCCAGTAGGCGGGAGGGCTCCTACAATGAGCAGTTCTTC
TRBV29-1	TRBJ1-3	-	-	CSVEASGVRGNTIYF	TGCAGCGTTGAGGCATCAGGGGTGCGGGGAAACACCATATATTTT
TRBV5-1	TRBJ2-3	TRBD2	few	CASAAGGYSTDTQYF	TGCGCCAGCGCCGCGGGGGGGTACAGCACAGATACGCAGTATTTT
TRBV15	TRBJ2-1	-	-	CATSKGLTNNEQFF	TGTGCCACCAGCAAAGGACTAACAAACAATGAGCAGTTCTTC
TRBV6-5	TRBJ1-5	-	-	CASSAGESNQPQHF	TGTGCCAGCAGTGCAGGGGAATCGAATCAGCCCCAGCATTTT
TRBV9	TRBJ2-3	TRBD2	-	CASSVDAGGTDTQYF	TGTGCCAGCAGCGTAGACGCGGGAGGCACAGATACGCAGTATTTT
TRBV11-3	TRBJ2-1	TRBD2	-	CASASGGPNEQFF	TGTGCCAGTGCTAGCGGGGGTCCTAATGAGCAGTTCTTC
TRBV5-1	TRBJ2-1	TRBD2	-	CASTNSGDSSYNEQFF	TGCGCCAGCACAAATAGCGGGGATAGCTCCTACAATGAGCAGTTCTTC
TRBV6-1	TRBJ1-5	-	-	CASLRGTNQPQHF	TGTGCCAGCCTTCGGGGTACTAATCAGCCCCAGCATTTT
TRBV2	TRBJ2-1	-	-	CASSVSESGYNEQFF	TGTGCCAGCAGTGTGAGCGAATCGGGGTACAATGAGCAGTTCTTC
TRBV9	TRBJ2-3	TRBD2	once	CASSVGASGRADTDTQYF	TGTGCCAGCAGCGTAGGGGCTAGCGGGAGGGCCGACACAGATACGCAGTATTTT
TRBV27	TRBJ2-3	TRBD1	once	CASSSPHRGRSTDTQYF	TGTGCCAGCAGTTCACCCCACAGGGGAAGAAGCACAGATACGCAGTATTTT
TRBV6-6	TRBJ1-5	-	-	CASRESGGDQPQHF	TGTGCCAGCAGAGAGTCGGGGGGGGATCAGCCCCAGCATTTT
TRBV15	TRBJ2-7	-	-	CATSIGSGGIYYEQYF	TGTGCCACCAGCATTGGGTCGGGTGGAATCTACTACGAGCAGTACTTC
TRBV2	TRBJ2-1	TRBD2	-	CASSPIAGGQGDEQFF	TGTGCCAGCAGTCCGATAGCGGGAGGGCAAGGGGATGAGCAGTTCTTC
TRBV5-1	TRBJ1-3	-	-	CASSLEAGVKEGTIYF	TGCGCCAGCAGCTTGGAGGCAGGGGTTAAGGAAGGGACCATATATTTT
TRBV12-5	TRBJ2-1	TRBD2	few	CASASRLAGVEQFF	TGTGCTAGTGCCTCGCGACTAGCGGGAGTTGAGCAGTTCTTC
TRBV5-8	TRBJ2-6	-	-	CASSPRGARGANVLTF	TGTGCCAGCAGCCCTCGGGGGGCGCGAGGGGCCAACGTCCTGACTTTC
TRBV6-6	TRBJ2-3	TRBD2	-	CASSYSSSGGVDTQYF	TGTGCCAGCAGTTACTCGTCATCCGGGGGGGTCGATACGCAGTATTTT
TRBV4-1	TRBJ2-1	-	-	CASSLGRQPYNEQFF	TGCGCCAGCAGCCTCGGTAGACAGCCTTACAATGAGCAGTTCTTC
TRBV9	TRBJ2-1	-	-	CASSVSAARPGEQFF	TGTGCCAGCAGCGTATCCGCGGCTAGGCCTGGTGAGCAGTTCTTC
TRBV15	TRBJ1-1	-	once	CATSSRWGRSMNTEAFF	TGTGCCACCAGCAGTCGGTGGGGGCGGTCCATGAACACTGAAGCTTTCTTT
TRBV7-6	TRBJ2-1	TRBD2	-	CASSVATSGTYNEQFF	TGTGCCAGCAGCGTAGCCACTAGCGGGACCTACAATGAGCAGTTCTTC
TRBV27	TRBJ1-2	-	-	CASSYTTGLYGYTF	TGTGCCAGCAGTTACACGACAGGCCTCTATGGCTACACCTTC
TRBV25-1	TRBJ2-3	TRBD2	-	CASSASGITDTQYF	TGTGCCAGCAGTGCTAGCGGGATAACAGATACGCAGTATTTT
TRBV28	TRBJ1-5	TRBD1	-	CASTRPGTVLYSNQPQHF	TGTGCCAGCACCCGCCCCGGGACAGTACTATATAGCAATCAGCCCCAGCATTTT
TRBV2	TRBJ1-2	-	-	CASRIQGGAYGYTF	TGTGCCAGCAGGATACAGGGTGGAGCCTATGGCTACACCTTC
TRBV11-2	TRBJ2-7	-	-	CASSSTGYEQYF	TGTGCCAGCAGCTCCACGGGGTACGAGCAGTACTTC
TRBV5-4	TRBJ2-3	TRBD2	-	CASSLGLAGPTDTQYF	TGTGCCAGCAGCTTGGGGCTAGCGGGGCCCACAGATACGCAGTATTTT
TRBV2	TRBJ1-1	-	-	CASGRADYTEAFF	TGTGCCAGCGGGAGAGCAGACTACACTGAAGCTTTCTTT
TRBV11-2	TRBJ2-3	-	-	CASSFNNRYTDTQYF	TGTGCCAGCAGCTTTAATAACAGATACACAGATACGCAGTATTTT
TRBV29-1	TRBJ2-7	TRBD2	-	CSVGGVAGEYSREQYF	TGCAGCGTGGGGGGAGTAGCGGGAGAGTACTCCCGGGAGCAGTACTTC
TRBV27	TRBJ2-7	TRBD1	-	CASSPGQGYSYEQYF	TGTGCCAGCAGTCCGGGACAGGGCTACTCCTACGAGCAGTACTTC
TRBV7-2	TRBJ2-2	-	-	CASSLRQAVSTGELFF	TGTGCCAGCAGCTTAAGACAGGCGGTTAGCACCGGGGAGCTGTTTTTT